This T cell receptor beta chain came from a study of shared clonotypes between healthy human individuals. The method was immunoSEQ multiplex PCR; TCRdb's version includes in-frame clones alone and lacks a portion of them. Of under 1,100,000 clones detected, about 70% appear once; the ten largest clones hold approximately 1.5%. CDR1 and CDR2 (germline): LGHNA, YSLEER. With 4 bases clipped from V and 0 bases from J, the junction kept 6 bases outside the gene matches. The CDR3 contains 16 residues. This clone was recorded a few times. The sequence derives from a man aged 18 to 29 in good health. The specimen sequenced was memory CD4+ T cells sorted from blood. Subset described: CD45RA-negative fraction. The genes are TRBV4-3 and TRBJ2-3, with 8 bases aligning to TRBD2. CDR3 protein: CASSRDSGTSTDTQYF. The CDR3 DNA sequence: TGCGCCAGCAGCCGGGATAGCGGGACTAGCACAGATACGCAGTATTTT.